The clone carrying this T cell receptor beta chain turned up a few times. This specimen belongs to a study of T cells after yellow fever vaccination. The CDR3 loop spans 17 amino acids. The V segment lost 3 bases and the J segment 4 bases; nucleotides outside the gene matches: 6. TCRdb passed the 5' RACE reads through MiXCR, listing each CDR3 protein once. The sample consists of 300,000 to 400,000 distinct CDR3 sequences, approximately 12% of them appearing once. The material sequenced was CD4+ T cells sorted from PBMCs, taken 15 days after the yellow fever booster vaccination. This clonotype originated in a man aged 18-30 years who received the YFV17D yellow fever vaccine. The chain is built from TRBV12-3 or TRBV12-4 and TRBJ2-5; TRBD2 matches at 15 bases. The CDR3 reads CASSFGTSGGPSETQYF. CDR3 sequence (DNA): TGTGCCAGCAGTTTCGGGACTAGCGGGGGGCCGTCAGAGACCCAGTACTTC.